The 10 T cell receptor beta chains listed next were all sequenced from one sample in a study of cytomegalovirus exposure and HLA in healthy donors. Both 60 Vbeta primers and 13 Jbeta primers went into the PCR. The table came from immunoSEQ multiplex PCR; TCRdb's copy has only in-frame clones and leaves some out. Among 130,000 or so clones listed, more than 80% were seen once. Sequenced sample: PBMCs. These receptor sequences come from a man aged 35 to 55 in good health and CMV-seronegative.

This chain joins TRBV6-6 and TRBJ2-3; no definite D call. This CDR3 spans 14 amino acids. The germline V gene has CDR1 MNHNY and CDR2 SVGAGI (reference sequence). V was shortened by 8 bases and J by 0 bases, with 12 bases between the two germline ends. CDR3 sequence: CASLGAPSTDTQYF. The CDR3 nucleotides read TGTGCCAGCTTGGGCGCTCCTAGCACAGATACGCAGTATTTT.

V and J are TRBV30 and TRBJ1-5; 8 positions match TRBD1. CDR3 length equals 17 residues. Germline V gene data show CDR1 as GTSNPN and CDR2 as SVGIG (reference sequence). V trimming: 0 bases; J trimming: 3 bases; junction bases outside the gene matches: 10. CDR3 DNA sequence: TGTGCCTGGAGTGTACGGGCGACAGGGGAACCCAATCAGCCCCAGCATTTT. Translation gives CAWSVRATGEPNQPQHF.

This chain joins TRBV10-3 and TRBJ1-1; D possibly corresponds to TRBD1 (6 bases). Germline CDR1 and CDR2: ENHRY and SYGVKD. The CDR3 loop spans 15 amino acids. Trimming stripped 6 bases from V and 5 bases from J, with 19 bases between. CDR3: CAIRGWGRGVTEAFF. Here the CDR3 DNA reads TGTGCCATCAGGGGGTGGGGGCGAGGTGTAACTGAAGCTTTCTTT.

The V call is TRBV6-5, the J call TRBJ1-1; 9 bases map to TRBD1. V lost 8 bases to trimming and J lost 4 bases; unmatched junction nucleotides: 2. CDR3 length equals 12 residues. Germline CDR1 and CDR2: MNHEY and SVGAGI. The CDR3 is CASGQGFTEAFF. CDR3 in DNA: TGTGCCAGCGGACAGGGGTTCACTGAAGCTTTCTTT.

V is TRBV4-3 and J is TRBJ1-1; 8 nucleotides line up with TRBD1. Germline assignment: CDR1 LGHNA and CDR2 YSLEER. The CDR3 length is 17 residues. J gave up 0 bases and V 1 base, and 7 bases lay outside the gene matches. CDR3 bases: TGCGCCAGCAGCCAAGGAACAGGGGGGAGGCTGAACACTGAAGCTTTCTTT. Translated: CASSQGTGGRLNTEAFF.

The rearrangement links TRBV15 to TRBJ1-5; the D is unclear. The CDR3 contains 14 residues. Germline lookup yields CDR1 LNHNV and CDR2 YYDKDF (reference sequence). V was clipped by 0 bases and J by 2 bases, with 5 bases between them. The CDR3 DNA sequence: TGTGCCACCAGCAGAGACAGCGGCAATCAGCCCCAGCATTTT. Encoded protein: CATSRDSGNQPQHF.

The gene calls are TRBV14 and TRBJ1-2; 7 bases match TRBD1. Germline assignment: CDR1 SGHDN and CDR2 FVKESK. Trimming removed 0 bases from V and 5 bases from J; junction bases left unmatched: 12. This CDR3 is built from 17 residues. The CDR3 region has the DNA TGTGCCAGCAGCCAAGAAGGTAGTAACAGGGGCGCGTATGGCTACACCTTC. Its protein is CASSQEGSNRGAYGYTF.

In DNA, the CDR3 is TGTGCCAGCAGTTTATCGGCCACAGAGACCCAGTACTTC. Translated, it gives CASSLSATETQYF. This chain uses TRBV27 with TRBJ2-5; D is unclear. The CDR3 extends over 13 amino acids. V was trimmed by 0 bases and J by 4 bases, leaving 6 bases between them. Looked up from germline, CDR1 is MNHEY and CDR2 is SMNVEV (reference sequence).

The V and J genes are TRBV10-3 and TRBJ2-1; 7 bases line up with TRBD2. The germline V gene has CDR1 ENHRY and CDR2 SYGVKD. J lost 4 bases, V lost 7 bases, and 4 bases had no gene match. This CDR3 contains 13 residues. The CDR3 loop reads CAIMGGNYNEQFF. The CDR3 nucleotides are TGTGCCATCATGGGAGGGAATTACAATGAGCAGTTCTTC.

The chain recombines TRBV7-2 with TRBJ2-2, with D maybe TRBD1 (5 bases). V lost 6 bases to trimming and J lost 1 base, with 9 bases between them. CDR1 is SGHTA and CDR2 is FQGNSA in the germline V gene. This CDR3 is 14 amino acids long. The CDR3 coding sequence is TGTGCCAGCAGATCAGGGTTGAACACCGGGGAGCTGTTTTTT. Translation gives CASRSGLNTGELFF.